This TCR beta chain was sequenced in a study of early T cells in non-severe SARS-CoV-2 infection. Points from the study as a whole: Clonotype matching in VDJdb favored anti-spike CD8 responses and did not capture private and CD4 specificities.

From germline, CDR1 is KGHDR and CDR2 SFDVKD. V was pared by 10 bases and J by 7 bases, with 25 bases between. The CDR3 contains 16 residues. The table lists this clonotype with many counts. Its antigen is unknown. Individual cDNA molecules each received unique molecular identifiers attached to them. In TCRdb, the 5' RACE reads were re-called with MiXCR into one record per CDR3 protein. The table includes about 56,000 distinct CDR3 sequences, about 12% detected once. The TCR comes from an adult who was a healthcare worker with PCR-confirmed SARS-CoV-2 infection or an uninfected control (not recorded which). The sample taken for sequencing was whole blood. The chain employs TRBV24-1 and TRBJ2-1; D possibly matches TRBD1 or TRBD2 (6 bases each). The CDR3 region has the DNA TGTGCCACAGGGATGGGTAGCGGAGCCGGACAGAATGAGCAGTTCTTC. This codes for CATGMGSGAGQNEQFF.